Here is one TCR beta chain with its context. Its binding antigen is unknown. No base-level quality is on record; no much larger clone is a single base apart. This record comes from a study of TIL therapy for anti-PD-1-resistant metastatic lung cancer (dated by TCRdb to the early 2020s). Broadly, across the study: Among the enrolled patients, the median age was roughly 50 years (range roughly 38-80), and the median tumor PD-L1 proportion score was less than 6.5%. Most of the cohort had lung adenocarcinoma, including a handful of EGFR-mutant tumors and two ALK-rearranged tumors, and half of the patients were either current or former smokers. Across the cohort, whole-exome sequencing showed a median non-synonymous tumor mutation burden of about 1.6 mutations per megabase. T cell receptor beta sequencing of tumor and peripheral blood was used to follow clonotypes across the tumor, the expanded TIL product and serial blood samples.

The paper as a whole reports these results and caveats: High clonal turnover was observed in TIL culture, with many enriched product clones not detected in the baseline tumor, which suggested clonal contraction rather than faithful expansion. Higher clonality and lower diversity were observed in expanded TIL cultures than in baseline intratumoral T cells (median clonality roughly 6% vs 31%, p < 0.0001). Because the cohort was highly selected, with more treatment-naive, never-smoker and oncogene-addicted patients than is typical, generalizability is limited. The study protocol defined all tumor marker inferences as exploratory.

Sample time point, as interpreted from the label and publication: pre-treatment sample, taken before nivolumab and TIL therapy. The baseline tumor samples were excised metastases, mostly pleural nodules or supraclavicular lymph nodes, taken from the same resection that was used to grow TIL. Tumors were harvested prior to any PD-1/PD-L1 blockade, after which nivolumab was administered to patients, and lymphodepletion, expanded TIL infusion and IL-2 were given to patients who progressed. Adults with stage 4 NSCLC were enrolled from late 2017 to early 2020 in a dual-center phase I trial. Samples were obtained from a single-arm, open-label phase I trial in which tumor-infiltrating lymphocyte therapy with nivolumab was evaluated in advanced non-small cell lung cancer. For each resected tumor, portions were snap-frozen in liquid nitrogen and kept at -80 degrees C. Tumor regions of interest were selected on H&E sections using laser-capture macrodissection, ground into around 15 mg aliquots, and extracted using Qiagen Allprep kits.

CDR1 and CDR2, looked up from the germline V gene, are MNHEY and SVGAGI. Reading from cysteine to phenylalanine, the CDR3 counts 15 amino acids. Only the CDR3 portion is preserved as DNA: 45 bases, with reading frame beginning at the first base. Deletion took 0 bases off V and 4 bases off J, with a span of 12 bases between the germline ends. The immunoSEQ v3 hsTCRB kit was used to amplify TCR beta CDR3 regions from genomic DNA through bias-controlled multiplex PCR. The TCR libraries were sequenced on an Illumina NextSeq 500 to 1.5 million to 2.5 million read pairs for survey level or 5-6 million read pairs for deep level. The authors processed their data as follows. V, D and J genes were assigned, non-productive sequences were removed, and clonality was reported by immunoSEQ Analyzer software. Repertoires were compared by productive Simpson clonality and by the Morisita overlap index of productive TRB rearrangements between infused TIL and blood. Not all clones reach the TCRdb copy of this immuneACCESS table, which keeps in-frame sequences only. Checked studies attribute under half of the gap to unresolved V genes and leave the rest unexplained. V, J and clone size were drawn from that table, and D and trimming were deduced from the DNA. Counted in this sample were more than 20,000 clones; over 55% of them appeared once. The ten most abundant clones make up approximately 7.3% of the sample.

The rearrangement joined TRBV6-5 to TRBJ1-2, with the D segment identity uncertain. The source is a person between 25 and 80 years old with non-small cell lung cancer. Source: tumor tissue, taken at baseline. The CDR3 reads CASSYSVGSSYGYTF. The DNA sequence is as follows: TGTGCCAGCAGTTACTCGGTAGGGAGTAGCTATGGCTACACCTTC.